This passage covers 20 T cell receptor beta chains from one sample sequenced in a study of blood T cells in healthy people across ages. Then a second PCR, running about 6 to 12 cycles, was carried out with a sample-barcoded 5' primer and a J-beta primer mix. Using its own MiXCR run on the 5' RACE reads, TCRdb lists one record per CDR3 protein. The sample shows roughly 500,000 distinct CDR3 sequences, 27% of them seen only once. Sequencing was done on a sample of blood. All receptors come from a woman in her 70s in good health.

The rearrangement uses TRBV7-2 and TRBJ2-7; D gene uncertain. The CDR3 has 15 amino acids. Trimming stripped 4 bases from V and 0 bases from J, with 13 bases between. Germline assignment: CDR1 SGHTA and CDR2 FQGNSA. The CDR3 spells CASSSYLLSSYEQYF. As DNA, the CDR3 is TGTGCCAGCAGCTCATACCTGTTAAGCTCCTACGAGCAGTACTTC. Together with reference TRBV7-2 and TRBJ2-7, the CDR3 gives the full variable domain: GAGVSQSPSNKVTEKGKDVELRCDPISGHTALYWYRQSLGQGLEFLIYFQGNSAPDKSGLPSDRFSAERTGGSVSTLTIQRTQQEDSAVYLCASSSYLLSSYEQYFGPGTRLTVT.

V and J are TRBV14 and TRBJ1-3; perhaps TRBD1 as D (5 bases). This CDR3 has 14 amino acids. Germline loops: CDR1 SGHDN, CDR2 FVKESK. Trimming stripped 1 base from V and 1 base from J, with 5 bases between. For the CDR3, the DNA is TGTGCCAGCAGCCAAGGACAGTCTGGAAACACCATATATTTT. Its translation is CASSQGQSGNTIYF.

J is TRBJ1-5 and V is TRBV20-1, with D unclear. The CDR3 spans 12 residues. Germline lookup yields CDR1 DFQATT and CDR2 SNEGSKA (reference sequence). V was shortened by 4 bases and J by 2 bases, with 6 bases between the two germline ends. The CDR3 bases are TGCAGTGCTACCTGGGGCAATCAGCCCCAGCATTTT. It is translated as CSATWGNQPQHF.

V and J are TRBV6-6 and TRBJ2-5; D gene uncertain. This CDR3 comprises 15 residues. Germline assignment: CDR1 MNHNY and CDR2 SVGAGI (reference sequence). The V and J ends lost 2 bases and 2 bases respectively, with 12 bases between them. CDR3 residues: CASSYRRATQETQYF. In nucleotides, the CDR3 is TGTGCCAGCAGTTACCGTAGGGCCACGCAAGAGACCCAGTACTTC.

The chain carries TRBV4-1 and TRBJ2-7; maybe TRBD1 (5 bases). The ends were cut back, 4 bases at V and 4 bases at J, with 14 bases in the middle. In germline, CDR1 is MGHRA, CDR2 YSYEKL. The CDR3 extends over 14 amino acids. The CDR3 region is CASSLDKGWYEQYF. The CDR3 coding sequence is TGCGCCAGCAGCCTCGATAAGGGGTGGTACGAGCAGTACTTC.

Only a few counts were recorded for this clonotype. This chain links TRBV7-9 with TRBJ2-7, with D hard to call. The CDR3 spans 13 residues. Per germline, CDR1 SEHNR and CDR2 FQNEAQ (reference sequence). Trimming took 2 bases from V and 6 from J, leaving 11 bases between them. In DNA form, the CDR3 reads TGTGCCAGCAGCTTAAAAGGCTGGGGCGAGCAGTACTTC. Translation gives CASSLKGWGEQYF.

In this sample, this clonotype turned up a few times. The chain joins TRBV12-5 to TRBJ2-3; 9 bases map to TRBD2. The CDR3 is 16 residues long. Trimming cost V 4 bases and J 2 bases; bases outside gene matches: 7. Germline CDR1 LGHNT, CDR2 FRNRAP. Here the CDR3 reads CASGSRVAGDTDTQYF. CDR3 nucleotides: TGTGCTAGTGGTTCCCGGGTAGCGGGGGACACAGATACGCAGTATTTT.

This clonotype was seen a few times. The rearrangement uses TRBV4-3 and TRBJ1-3, with TRBD1 matching over 9 bases. The CDR3 has 14 residues. Germline CDR1 and CDR2: LGHNA and YSLEER. Trimming at V came to 5 bases and at J to 5 bases, leaving 4 bases not matched to a gene. The CDR3 nucleotides are TGCGCCAGCAGCTGGGGACAGGGTAGAAACACCATATATTTT. Its translation is CASSWGQGRNTIYF.

This clonotype was observed a few times. The V call is TRBV7-2, the J call TRBJ2-7; D gene uncertain. Looked up from germline, CDR1 is SGHTA and CDR2 is FQGNSA. This CDR3 is 14 amino acids long. V was shortened by 5 bases and J by 0 bases, with 11 bases between the two germline ends. The CDR3 reads CASSRLSSSYEQYF. The CDR3 DNA is TGTGCCAGCAGCAGGCTTTCAAGCTCCTACGAGCAGTACTTC. Using reference TRBV7-2 and TRBJ2-7 for the parts outside the CDR3, the full variable domain is GAGVSQSPSNKVTEKGKDVELRCDPISGHTALYWYRQSLGQGLEFLIYFQGNSAPDKSGLPSDRFSAERTGGSVSTLTIQRTQQEDSAVYLCASSRLSSSYEQYFGPGTRLTVT.

V gene TRBV10-3 combines with J gene TRBJ2-1; tentatively, D is TRBD1 (5 bases). The germline gives CDR1 ENHRY, CDR2 SYGVKD. The CDR3 is 16 residues long. V lost 6 bases and J lost 1, with 16 bases in between. CDR3 nucleotides: TGTGCCATCAGCGCAGGGTACAGCGCTTCCTACAATGAGCAGTTCTTC. Translated: CAISAGYSASYNEQFF.

The gene calls are TRBV6-6 and TRBJ2-4, with 7 positions matching TRBD1. This CDR3 spans 12 amino acids. Germline V gene sequence: CDR1 MNHNY, CDR2 SVGAGI (reference sequence). V was clipped by 6 bases and J by 15 bases; unmatched bases: 11. Here the CDR3 reads CASSTTGVHPYF. CDR3 DNA sequence: TGTGCCAGCAGCACAACAGGGGTCCACCCGTACTTC.

There are a few counts of this clonotype. Germline and junction disagree at one end, which may indicate a read error. The chain couples TRBV5-1 to TRBJ2-7; TRBD1 matches at 10 bases. The CDR3 runs to 18 residues. CDR1 SGHRS and CDR2 YFSETQ come from the germline V gene. CDR3 DNA: TGCGCCAGCAGCTCCTCGGGACAGGGGCTTTCATCCCCCTACAAGCAGTACTTC. Translating gives CASSSSGQGLSSPYKQYF.

With regard to this clonotype: The conserved final phenylalanine or tryptophan is absent from the CDR3, which likely points to a read error. The chain carries TRBV6-2 or TRBV6-3 and TRBJ1-1; no definite D call. The V and J ends lost 6 bases and 2 bases respectively, with 13 bases between them. CDR1 and CDR2 (germline): MNHEY, SVGEGT. CDR3 length: 14 residues. CDR3 nucleotide sequence: TGTGCCAGCAGGCTGGCTGGGATAAACACTGAAGCTTTCGTT. Translated, it gives CASRLAGINTEAFV.

The chain has TRBV27 and TRBJ2-7, with D perhaps matching TRBD1 (6 bases). Germline V CDR1 and CDR2: MNHEY, SMNVEV (reference sequence). V was trimmed by 4 bases and J by 0 bases, leaving 10 bases between them. CDR3 size: 14 residues. The CDR3 sequence is CASSYRASSYEQYF. The CDR3 coding sequence is TGTGCCAGCAGTTACAGGGCCAGCTCCTACGAGCAGTACTTC.

V gene TRBV7-2 combines with J gene TRBJ2-5; unclear D gene. Per germline, CDR1 SGHTA and CDR2 FQGNSA. V lost 5 bases, J lost 1 base, and 8 bases lay in between. The CDR3 runs to 13 residues. CDR3 coding DNA: TGTGCCAGCAGCGGGGTGATCCAAGAGACCCAGTACTTC. Amino acids: CASSGVIQETQYF.

This rearrangement joins TRBV7-2 to TRBJ1-5, with a possible D match to TRBD1 (6 bases). CDR3 length: 15 amino acids. The germline V gene has CDR1 SGHTA and CDR2 FQGNSA. The V end was cut by 1 base, the J end by 7 bases, with 14 bases between. DNA of the CDR3: TGTGCCAGCAGCTTAGGAGTCGGGACAAACCAGCCCCAGCATTTT. It translates to CASSLGVGTNQPQHF. The full variable domain, completed using reference TRBV7-2 and TRBJ1-5, is GAGVSQSPSNKVTEKGKDVELRCDPISGHTALYWYRQSLGQGLEFLIYFQGNSAPDKSGLPSDRFSAERTGGSVSTLTIQRTQQEDSAVYLCASSLGVGTNQPQHFGDGTRLSIL.

The chain carries TRBV12-3 or TRBV12-4 and TRBJ2-1; 10 bases are a match to TRBD2. The CDR3 extends over 14 amino acids. Trimming took 6 bases from V and 9 from J; bases not matched to a gene: 8. Here the CDR3 DNA reads TGTGCCAGCAGCCTACTAGCGGGGTTTAGTGAGCAGTTCTTC. Translated: CASSLLAGFSEQFF.

This clonotype came up many times. The chain carries TRBV15 and TRBJ1-3; D remains unclear. Germline CDR1 LNHNV, CDR2 YYDKDF (reference sequence). The CDR3 loop spans 18 amino acids. V lost 3 bases and J lost 4, with 22 bases in between. CDR3 protein: CATSRPAPGRDIGNTIYF. The CDR3 DNA follows: TGTGCCACCAGCAGGCCGGCACCCGGACGGGATATCGGAAACACCATATATTTT.

This rearrangement joins TRBV9 to TRBJ2-6; no reliable D call. This CDR3 spans 15 amino acids. Trimming shortened V by 4 bases and J by 3 bases, and 11 bases separated the two germline ends. Germline V gene lookup returns CDR1 SGDLS and CDR2 YYNGEE. The CDR3 DNA is TGTGCCAGCAGCTTAACATCATTTGGGGCCAACGTCCTGACTTTC. Its protein is CASSLTSFGANVLTF.

This clonotype was counted only a few times. V is TRBV5-1 and J is TRBJ2-5; D assignment may be TRBD1 or TRBD2 (6 bases each). The V end lost 7 bases, the J end lost 3 bases, and 16 bases lay between the germline ends. CDR3 length: 14 amino acids. The germline gives CDR1 SGHRS, CDR2 YFSETQ. As DNA, the CDR3 is TGCGCCAGCTCAAGGGGGGAGCAGGAAGAGACCCAGTACTTC. Translating gives CASSRGEQEETQYF.